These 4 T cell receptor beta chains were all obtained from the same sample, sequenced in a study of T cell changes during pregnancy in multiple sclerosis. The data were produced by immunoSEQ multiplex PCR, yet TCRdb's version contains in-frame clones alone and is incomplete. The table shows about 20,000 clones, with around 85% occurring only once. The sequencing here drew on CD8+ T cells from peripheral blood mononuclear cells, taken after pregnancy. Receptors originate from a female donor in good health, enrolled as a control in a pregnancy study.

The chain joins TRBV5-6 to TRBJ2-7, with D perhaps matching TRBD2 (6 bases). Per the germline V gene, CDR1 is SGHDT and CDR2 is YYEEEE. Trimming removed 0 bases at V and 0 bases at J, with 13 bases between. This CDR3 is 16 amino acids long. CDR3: CASSLVMGGGSYEQYF. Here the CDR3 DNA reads TGTGCCAGCAGCTTGGTAATGGGGGGTGGCTCCTACGAGCAGTACTTC.

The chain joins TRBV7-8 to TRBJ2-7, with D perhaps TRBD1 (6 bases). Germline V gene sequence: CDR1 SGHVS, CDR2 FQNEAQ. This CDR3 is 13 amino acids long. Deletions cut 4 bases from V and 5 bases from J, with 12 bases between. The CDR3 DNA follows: TGTGCCAGCAGCTCACAGGGCACCCACGAGCAGTACTTC. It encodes CASSSQGTHEQYF.

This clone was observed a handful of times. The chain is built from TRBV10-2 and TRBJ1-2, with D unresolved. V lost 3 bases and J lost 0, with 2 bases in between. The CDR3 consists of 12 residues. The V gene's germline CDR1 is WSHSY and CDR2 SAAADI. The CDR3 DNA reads TGCGCCAGCAGTGACACTAACTATGGCTACACCTTC. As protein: CASSDTNYGYTF.

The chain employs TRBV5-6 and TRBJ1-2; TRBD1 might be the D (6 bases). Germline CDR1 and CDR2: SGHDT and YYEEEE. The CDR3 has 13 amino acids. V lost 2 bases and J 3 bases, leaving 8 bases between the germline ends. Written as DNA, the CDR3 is TGTGCCAGCAGCTTTCGACAGGACTATGGCTACACCTTC. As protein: CASSFRQDYGYTF.